A selection of T cell receptor beta chains follows, all from one sample in a study of beta chain features in type 1 diabetes. The data were produced by immunoSEQ multiplex PCR, yet TCRdb's version contains in-frame clones alone and is incomplete. The profile shows 150,000 to 200,000 clones, roughly 65% of them singletons. The sample was naive CD4+ T cells from blood. The receptor set was obtained from a young man with type 1 diabetes. Each CDR3 is given with its conserved first and last residue.

V	length	CDR3
TRBV2	15	CASSGSGGFTDTQYF
TRBV29-1	16	CSSRDRIGTSRDTQYF
TRBV29-1	9	CSVDLSAFF
TRBV6-6	14	CASMRSGMNTEAFF
TRBV29-1	15	CSVGKTGSAYNEQFF
TRBV14	14	CASSLPSSQETQYF
TRBV7-9	15	CASSQGLAGTGELFF
TRBV7-9	14	CASSSGLRTDTQYF
TRBV7-7	15	CASSPGGAGGNEQFF
TRBV9	15	CASSVAGGRAGEQYF
TRBV29-1	15	CSVEDWQGYTDTQYF
TRBV25-1	16	CASSESTGGDTDTQYF
TRBV29-1	16	CSVDSAYGQGSTEAFF
TRBV30	11	CAWTPGETQYF
TRBV9	16	CASSVGFGSQLYEQYF
TRBV7-6	14	CASSKNDRGREQYF
TRBV23-1	17	CASSQSKDRGRRNEQFF
TRBV7-9	16	CASSLRTGRNTGELFF
TRBV30	13	CASRDFGANVLTF
TRBV2	13	CASLSQSNSPLHF
TRBV7-9	15	CASSPKGQGNNEQFF
TRBV19	15	CASSTGWETYYEQYF
TRBV27	14	CASSLYQGGYEQYF
TRBV7-2	14	CASSLLLGTDTQYF
TRBV5-4	13	CASSLTGVETQYF
TRBV9	13	CASSVGRRNEQFF
TRBV6-5	15	CASSFSGGDYNEQFF
TRBV10-3	12	CAISDIGYEQYF
TRBV4-3	17	CASSQENSGGYSDTQYF
TRBV30	12	CAWSVALYEQYF
TRBV4-3	15	CASSQVYRGLNEQFF